A single sample is the source of the 21 T cell receptor beta chains below, sequenced in a study of T cells after yellow fever vaccination. One entry per CDR3 protein, called by TCRdb with MiXCR from the 5' RACE reads. The table shows 300,000 or so distinct CDR3 sequences, with roughly 7.5% occurring only once. Source: PBMCs, taken around 45 days after the first yellow fever vaccination. These receptors all come from a man aged 18 to 29 who received the YFV17D yellow fever vaccine.

This clonotype was seen only a few times. CDR3 protein: CASSPGTAVYGYTF. The CDR3, as DNA: TGTGCCAGCTCACCCGGGACGGCCGTGTATGGCTACACCTTC. This chain joins TRBV18 and TRBJ1-2, with a tentative D call TRBD1 (5 bases). CDR1 KGHSH and CDR2 LQKENI come from the germline V gene. V lost 3 bases and J 5 bases, leaving 13 bases between the germline ends. This CDR3 comprises 14 residues.

This clonotype has more than one count but fewer than ten. The V call is TRBV7-2, the J call TRBJ1-1; D is perhaps TRBD1 (5 bases). V lost 1 base and J lost 0, with 9 bases in between. CDR1 SGHTA and CDR2 FQGNSA come from the germline V gene. This CDR3 has 15 amino acids. The CDR3: CASSLVGVVNTEAFF. CDR3 coding DNA: TGTGCCAGCAGCTTAGTGGGGGTGGTGAACACTGAAGCTTTCTTT.

This clonotype was picked up a small number of times. The genes are TRBV7-8 and TRBJ2-3; weak D call: TRBD1 (5 bases). The CDR3 runs to 15 residues. The germline V gene has CDR1 SGHVS and CDR2 FQNEAQ. V lost 1 base and J 4 bases, leaving 12 bases between the germline ends. CDR3 sequence reads: CASSLGAGAPDTQYF. Here the CDR3 DNA reads TGTGCCAGCAGCTTAGGGGCTGGGGCCCCAGATACGCAGTATTTT.

A few counts support this clonotype. The chain joins TRBV20-1 to TRBJ1-5; a possible D gene is TRBD1 (5 bases). The V gene's germline CDR1 is DFQATT and CDR2 SNEGSKA (reference sequence). This CDR3 has 14 amino acids. V was trimmed by 0 bases and J by 4 bases, leaving 10 bases between them. This CDR3 is CSARDGRENQPQHF. Here the CDR3 DNA reads TGCAGTGCTAGAGATGGCAGGGAGAATCAGCCCCAGCATTTT.

This chain connects TRBV20-1 to TRBJ2-2; TRBD1 might be the D (6 bases). The germline V and J ends were trimmed by 6 bases and 8 bases, with 16 bases remaining between them. Germline-derived CDR1 and CDR2 are DFQATT and SNEGSKA (reference sequence). The CDR3 is 13 amino acids. CDR3 coding DNA: TGCAGTGCCGCAAAGCAGGGGATGGGGGAGCTGTTTTTT. This gives the protein CSAAKQGMGELFF.

This clonotype was seen only a few times. The V call is TRBV12-3 or TRBV12-4, the J call TRBJ2-3, with D possibly matching TRBD1 (6 bases). The CDR3 has 12 amino acids. Trimming shortened V by 2 bases and J by 10 bases, and 10 bases separated the two germline ends. CDR3: CASSLTGYPQYF. In DNA form, the CDR3 reads TGTGCCAGCAGTTTAACAGGGTACCCGCAGTATTTT.

This clonotype was found a few times. The chain joins TRBV7-2 to TRBJ1-2, with a possible D match to TRBD1 (5 bases). Trimming took off 5 bases at V and 3 bases at J, with 13 bases between the two ends. Germline CDR1 SGHTA, CDR2 FQGNSA. There are 14 residues in the CDR3. DNA for the CDR3: TGTGCCAGCAGCCCCCAGGGTGGAGACTATGGCTACACCTTC. Its protein is CASSPQGGDYGYTF.

This clonotype was seen ten or more times. DNA of the CDR3: TGCGCCAGCAGCTTGGGCGGCCTGACTAGCGGGCCAAATGAGCAGTTCTTC. This sequence encodes CASSLGGLTSGPNEQFF. The chain combines TRBV5-1 with TRBJ2-1; 10 bases are a match to TRBD2. Trimming cost V 0 bases and J 7 bases; bases outside gene matches: 10. The length of the CDR3 is 17 residues. Germline lookup yields CDR1 SGHRS and CDR2 YFSETQ.

This clonotype has only a few counts. This chain joins TRBV5-1 and TRBJ2-3; TRBD2 is a possible D gene (6 bases). There are 17 residues in the CDR3. CDR1 and CDR2 from the germline V gene are SGHRS and YFSETQ. The germline V and J ends were trimmed by 4 bases and 0 bases, with 18 bases remaining between them. The CDR3 sequence: CASSGSGGILSTDTQYF. In DNA, the CDR3 is TGCGCCAGCAGCGGTTCCGGGGGAATTCTAAGCACAGATACGCAGTATTTT.

The chain is built from TRBV27 and TRBJ1-5, with 8 nucleotides matching TRBD1. J was trimmed by 7 bases and V by 8 bases; bases with no gene match: 10. Looked up from germline, CDR1 is MNHEY and CDR2 is SMNVEV (reference sequence). The CDR3 runs to 14 residues. The CDR3 bases are TGTGCCAGCGGGAAAGGACAGGGAACCCAGCCCCAGCATTTT. Protein sequence: CASGKGQGTQPQHF.

This clonotype occurred a few times. The chain uses TRBV7-9 and TRBJ2-2; weak D call: TRBD1 (6 bases). V was cut by 0 bases and J by 0 bases, with 8 bases left in between. Germline V CDR1 and CDR2: SEHNR, FQNEAQ (reference sequence). This CDR3 is built from 16 residues. DNA for the CDR3: TGTGCCAGCAGCTTAGCTCGGACAGCGAACACCGGGGAGCTGTTTTTT. Its protein is CASSLARTANTGELFF.

V is TRBV5-4 and J is TRBJ1-1, with a possible D match to TRBD1 (6 bases). V dropped 5 bases and J dropped 4 bases, with 15 bases sitting between them. Per the germline V gene, CDR1 is SGHNT and CDR2 is YYREEE (reference sequence). This CDR3 spans 14 amino acids. The CDR3 bases are TGTGCCAGCAGTCGAGGGGGGGGCAGCACTGAAGCTTTCTTT. This encodes CASSRGGGSTEAFF.

V usage is TRBV6-1 and J usage is TRBJ1-3, with D maybe TRBD1 (5 bases). Germline lookup yields CDR1 MNHNS and CDR2 SASEGT. Trimming stripped 5 bases from V and 0 bases from J, with 11 bases between. The CDR3 covers 15 residues. The CDR3 sequence is CASSRDPYSGNTIYF. The CDR3 region has the DNA TGTGCCAGCAGTCGGGACCCATACTCTGGAAACACCATATATTTT.

This clonotype was counted only a few times. The gene calls are TRBV12-3 or TRBV12-4 and TRBJ1-1; the match to TRBD1 covers 7 bases. The CDR3 spans 14 residues. The V segment lost 7 bases and the J segment 0 bases; nucleotides outside the gene matches: 5. CDR3 DNA sequence: TGTGCCAGCAAAATCCAGGGGGTGAACACTGAAGCTTTCTTT. Translation: CASKIQGVNTEAFF.

The gene calls are TRBV5-4 and TRBJ2-2, with 9 bases aligning to TRBD1. This CDR3 region has 15 residues. The V and J ends lost 7 bases and 2 bases, in that order; junction bases with no gene match: 6. Germline loops: CDR1 SGHNT, CDR2 YYREEE (reference sequence). CDR3 sequence (DNA): TGTGCCAGCGGACGACAGGGGGGCAACACCGGGGAGCTGTTTTTT. Protein: CASGRQGGNTGELFF.

This rearrangement joins TRBV24-1 to TRBJ2-1; TRBD1 is a possible D gene (6 bases). Between the trimmed V and J ends, which lost 7 bases and 4 bases, there was a span of 13 bases. CDR1 and CDR2 from the germline V gene are KGHDR and SFDVKD. The CDR3 extends over 14 amino acids. The DNA of the CDR3 is TGTGCCACCAGCCCTGGCCAGGGGTACAATGAGCAGTTCTTC. This codes for CATSPGQGYNEQFF.

This clonotype has a handful of counts. The V gene is TRBV7-9, the J gene TRBJ2-5; no clear D. This CDR3 has 12 amino acids. Deletions cut 7 bases from V and 4 bases from J, with 10 bases between. Germline values: CDR1 SEHNR, CDR2 FQNEAQ (reference sequence). DNA of the CDR3: TGTGCCAGCATCGACATAGGAGAGACCCAGTACTTC. Its protein is CASIDIGETQYF. Full variable domain (missing parts from reference TRBV7-9 and TRBJ2-5): DTGVSQNPRHKITKRGQNVTFRCDPISEHNRLYWYRQTLGQGPEFLTYFQNEAQLEKSRLLSDRFSAERPKGSFSTLEIQRTEQGDSAMYLCASIDIGETQYFGPGTRLLVL.

The V gene is TRBV2, the J gene TRBJ2-2; D is unclear. Germline-derived CDR1 and CDR2 are SNHLY and FYNNEI. This CDR3 has 15 residues. With 4 bases removed from V and 2 bases from J, the gap between germline ends came to 11 bases. The CDR3 sequence is CASSAGRLNTGELFF. The CDR3 DNA reads as TGTGCCAGCAGTGCGGGCAGGCTCAACACCGGGGAGCTGTTTTTT.

In this sample, this clonotype turned up a few times. The genes are TRBV7-2 and TRBJ2-1; D is unclear. V lost 0 bases and J 6 bases, leaving 12 bases between the germline ends. The CDR3 has 15 residues. Germline V gives CDR1 SGHTA, CDR2 FQGNSA. CDR3 in amino acids: CASSLAIGLSNEQFF. The CDR3 DNA sequence: TGTGCCAGCAGCTTAGCGATAGGGTTGAGCAATGAGCAGTTCTTC.

The chain employs TRBV24-1 and TRBJ2-3, with 7 positions matching TRBD2. Losses at the gene ends were 6 bases for V and 3 bases for J; bases not matched to a gene: 8. The CDR3 totals 15 residues. Germline lookup yields CDR1 KGHDR and CDR2 SFDVKD. The CDR3 reads CATSPGAGRTDTQYF. The CDR3 nucleotides read TGTGCCACCAGTCCGGGAGCGGGGCGTACAGATACGCAGTATTTT.

The V call is TRBV2, the J call TRBJ2-4; 10 bases align to TRBD2. The V segment lost 7 bases and the J segment 0 bases; nucleotides outside the gene matches: 9. The CDR3 has 17 amino acids. Per the germline V gene, CDR1 is SNHLY and CDR2 is FYNNEI. In DNA form, the CDR3 reads TGTGCCAGCACAGGTAGCGGGGGGCAACTAGCCAAAAACATTCAGTACTTC. Encoded protein: CASTGSGGQLAKNIQYF.